Below, one T cell receptor (beta chain) is given with its context. The data derive from a study of blood T cell repertoires in COVID-19. Study at large: Collection of acute and convalescent COVID-19 samples took place in the United States, Italy and Spain. PBMCs, B-cell-depleted T cells, or T cells provided the cDNA or gDNA that made up the material.

The CDR3 covers 15 residues. The junction had 7 bases not matched to a gene; V was cut back by 5 bases and J by 5 bases. CDR1 is MNHEY and CDR2 is SMNVEV in the germline V gene (reference sequence). In the original workflow: Amplified reference gene primers provided the basis for estimating nucleated cell counts. Libraries were prepared by immunoSEQ multiplex PCR; TCRdb keeps only in-frame clonotypes and omits some of them. The DNA was the basis for D and trimming; V, J and clone size are from that table. The sample records just over 650,000 clones, 75% to 90% being singletons. Sequencing input: peripheral blood. This clonotype was obtained from a woman younger than 35 with acute or convalescent COVID-19. The chain is built from TRBV27 and TRBJ1-2, with 11 bases identical to TRBD1. The CDR3 coding sequence is TGTGCCAGCAGTCCCCGGGACAGGGGGATTTATGGCTACACCTTC. It yields the protein CASSPRDRGIYGYTF.